The clone carrying this T cell receptor beta chain was recorded a few times. Its antigen is currently unknown. The sample providers were healthy Caucasian people from Russia, aged about 6 to 90. This sample is part of a study of blood T cells in healthy people across ages. Broader study findings: Diversity estimates from one million T cells were considered underestimates. Older age went with lower TCR beta diversity per million T cells, in a roughly linear way.

Next came a second PCR, run for about 6 to 12 cycles, which used a sample-barcoded 5' primer along with a J-beta primer mix. TCRdb re-analysed the 5' RACE reads in MiXCR, keeping a single row per CDR3 protein. The sample lists about 640,000 distinct CDR3 sequences; around 54% were seen once. V dropped 5 bases and J dropped 4; count of bases not matched to a gene: 5. The CDR3 length is 15 residues. CDR1 is MDHEN, CDR2 SYDVKM, per germline. This receptor was identified in a man in his sixties in good health. The chain joins TRBV28 to TRBJ1-6; 7 nucleotides line up with TRBD1. Sequenced: blood. For the CDR3, the DNA is TGTGCCAGCAGTGGAACGGGACAGTATAATTCACCCCTCCACTTT. Protein product: CASSGTGQYNSPLHF.